The count of the clone carrying this T cell receptor (beta chain) is one. These data belong to a study of blood T cell repertoires in COVID-19. The CDR3 sequence is 17 residues long. Germline CDR1 SGHNT, CDR2 YYREEE (reference sequence). Germline trimming cut 3 bases from V and 7 bases from J; bases unmatched to any gene: 14. Study processing details: From reference gene primer amplification, estimates of nucleated cell counts were derived. TCRdb's table, derived via immunoSEQ multiplex PCR, lists solely in-frame clones and lacks some. For V, J and clone size, that table is used; D and trimming come from the DNA. The sample records 200,000 to 250,000 clones, 83% being singletons.

This clonotype originated in a young woman with COVID-19, enrolled during active disease. V usage is TRBV5-4 and J usage is TRBJ2-7; TRBD1 agrees at 12 bases. The source material was peripheral blood. The chain's CDR3 is CASSSFSRDRGRLEQYF. The CDR3 region has the DNA TGTGCCAGCAGCTCGTTTTCTCGGGACAGGGGGCGCTTGGAGCAGTACTTC. Supplemented by reference TRBV5-4 and TRBJ2-7, the full variable domain reads ETGVTQSPTHLIKTRGQQVTLRCSSQSGHNTVSWYQQALGQGPQFIFQYYREEENGRGNFPPRFSGLQFPNYSSELNVNALELDDSALYLCASSSFSRDRGRLEQYFGPGTRLTVT.